These 16 T cell receptor beta chains were sequenced from one sample in a study of blood T cell repertoires in COVID-19. Repertoires were generated with immunoSEQ multiplex PCR, while TCRdb's copy carries only in-frame clones and drops some. The sample lists 360,000 or so clones; roughly nine tenths were seen once. Source material: peripheral blood. All receptors come from a woman aged 55-70 years with COVID-19, enrolled during active disease.

The chain has TRBV11-2 and TRBJ2-5; 15 nucleotides match TRBD2. Germline assignment: CDR1 SGHAT and CDR2 FQNNGV. Trimming cost V 5 bases and J 1 base; bases outside gene matches: 2. This CDR3 region has 16 residues. The chain's CDR3 is CASSMGLAGGQETQYF. CDR3 in DNA: TGTGCCAGCAGCATGGGACTAGCGGGGGGCCAAGAGACCCAGTACTTC.

V gene TRBV29-1 combines with J gene TRBJ1-1; no clear D gene. The germline gives CDR1 SQVTM, CDR2 ANQGSEA. This CDR3 contains 17 residues. V lost 7 bases to trimming and J lost 4 bases, with 28 bases between them. The CDR3 spells CSATPMVGVVMGTEAFF. DNA for the CDR3: TGCAGCGCCACGCCGATGGTGGGAGTAGTTATGGGCACTGAAGCTTTCTTT.

The chain carries TRBV5-1 and TRBJ1-3, with D perhaps matching TRBD1 (5 bases). Per the germline V gene, CDR1 is SGHRS and CDR2 is YFSETQ. Trimming cost V 4 bases and J 3 bases, with 14 bases left between them. The CDR3 loop spans 15 amino acids. The CDR3 DNA reads TGCGCCAGCAGCACGGACGGGGGTGGTGGAAACACCATATATTTT. Its protein is CASSTDGGGGNTIYF.

The chain employs TRBV20-1 and TRBJ1-5; D is undetermined. The CDR3 length is 13 residues. V gave up 3 bases and J gave up 3 bases, with 9 bases separating them. Looked up from germline, CDR1 is DFQATT and CDR2 is SNEGSKA (reference sequence). The CDR3 is CSASPGNNQPQHF. The CDR3 DNA reads as TGCAGTGCTAGTCCGGGGAACAATCAGCCCCAGCATTTT.

J is TRBJ1-6 and V is TRBV7-9, with D uncertain. The germline gives CDR1 SEHNR, CDR2 FQNEAQ (reference sequence). Deletions cut 4 bases from V and 9 bases from J, with 16 bases between. The CDR3 sequence is 15 residues long. Written as DNA, the CDR3 is TGTGCCAGCAGCTATGCCGGGAGACTGACTTCACCCCTCCACTTT. Residues: CASSYAGRLTSPLHF.

The table lists this clone with a count of one. Germline and junction disagree at one end, which may indicate a read error. The CDR3 loop is CASSARGSGDRSAF. In DNA, the CDR3 is TGTGCCAGCAGCGCAAGGGGCTCAGGGGACCGCAGCGCCTTC. The chain is built from TRBV11-1 and TRBJ1-2; D might be TRBD1 (6 bases). CDR3 length equals 14 residues. Per the germline V gene, CDR1 is SGHAT and CDR2 is FQDESV (reference sequence).

V is TRBV30 and J is TRBJ1-1; D might be TRBD1 (5 bases). CDR1 is GTSNPN, CDR2 SVGIG, per germline (reference sequence). V gave up 0 bases and J gave up 1 base, with 24 bases separating them. This CDR3 has 19 amino acids. The CDR3 sequence: CAWSVRQGPLVSKNTEAFF. CDR3 DNA: TGTGCCTGGAGTGTAAGGCAGGGCCCCTTGGTTAGTAAGAACACTGAAGCTTTCTTT.

The chain recombines TRBV30 with TRBJ1-4; D unresolved. The CDR3 has 11 amino acids. Germline V gene sequence: CDR1 GTSNPN, CDR2 SVGIG (reference sequence). Deletions cut 0 bases from V and 8 bases from J, with 4 bases between. The CDR3 is CAWSVLEKLFF. CDR3 DNA: TGTGCCTGGAGTGTACTAGAAAAACTGTTTTTT. Together with reference TRBV30 and TRBJ1-4, the CDR3 gives the full variable domain: SQTIHQWPATLVQPVGSPLSLECTVEGTSNPNLYWYRQAAGRGLQLLFYSVGIGQISSEVPQNLSASRPQDRQFILSSKKLLLSDSGFYLCAWSVLEKLFFGSGTQLSVL.

The chain links TRBV5-1 to TRBJ2-1; 8 bases align to TRBD1. There are 14 residues in the CDR3. V was clipped by 5 bases and J by 4 bases; unmatched bases: 5. Germline V gene sequence: CDR1 SGHRS, CDR2 YFSETQ. The CDR3 spells CASSSGQGYNEQFF. Here the CDR3 DNA reads TGCGCCAGCAGTTCAGGACAGGGATACAATGAGCAGTTCTTC.

The chain has TRBV7-9 and TRBJ1-1; 7 nucleotides align to TRBD1. Germline V gives CDR1 SEHNR, CDR2 FQNEAQ (reference sequence). Trimming took 5 bases from V and 0 from J; bases not matched to a gene: 6. This CDR3 is built from 15 residues. CDR3 DNA: TGTGCCAGCAGCCTGAGACAGGGATTGAACACTGAAGCTTTCTTT. Protein: CASSLRQGLNTEAFF.

The CDR3 is CASSAGQSNYGYTF. The CDR3 DNA is TGCGCCAGCAGCGCGGGACAGAGTAACTATGGCTACACCTTC. This chain joins TRBV5-1 and TRBJ1-2; TRBD1 matches 7 bases. The V gene end was trimmed by 4 bases and the J gene end by 1 base; junction bases not matched to a gene: 4. CDR1 is SGHRS and CDR2 is YFSETQ in the germline V gene. This CDR3 comprises 14 residues.

The chain employs TRBV14 and TRBJ1-2; TRBD1 aligns across 7 bases. This CDR3 is 15 amino acids long. The trim removed 6 bases at V and 4 bases at J, leaving 11 bases unmatched. Germline values: CDR1 SGHDN, CDR2 FVKESK. In DNA, the CDR3 is TGTGCCAGCAGTCCTACGCTGACAGGGACCTATGGCTACACCTTC. It specifies CASSPTLTGTYGYTF.

CDR3 loop: CASSLGTGQGAWETQYF. The CDR3 DNA sequence: TGTGCCAGCAGCTTAGGGACGGGGCAGGGGGCCTGGGAGACCCAGTACTTC. This chain connects TRBV7-8 to TRBJ2-5; 8 bases map to TRBD1. Trimming cost V 1 base and J 5 bases; bases outside gene matches: 12. CDR3 length equals 17 residues. Germline values: CDR1 SGHVS, CDR2 FQNEAQ.

The chain is built from TRBV5-5 and TRBJ1-5; D remains unclear. V shed 1 base and J shed 5 bases, with 7 bases lying between them. CDR1 SGHKS and CDR2 YYEKEE come from the germline V gene (reference sequence). The CDR3 runs to 13 residues. The CDR3 is CASSLRGYQPQHF. CDR3 in DNA: TGTGCCAGCAGCTTGCGGGGTTATCAGCCCCAGCATTTT.

This sequence joins TRBV5-1 and TRBJ1-6; 7 nucleotides align to TRBD1. Germline CDR1 is SGHRS and CDR2 is YFSETQ. The ends lost 1 base at V and 10 bases at J; junction bases unmatched: 14. The CDR3 spans 17 residues. The CDR3 DNA follows: TGCGCCAGCAGCTTGCACGAGCAGGGGGGAGGAAAATCACCCCTCCACTTT. Residues: CASSLHEQGGGKSPLHF.

The chain recombines TRBV4-1 with TRBJ1-1; maybe TRBD1 (5 bases). Per germline, CDR1 MGHRA and CDR2 YSYEKL. The CDR3 consists of 16 residues. Trimming removed 3 bases at V and 0 bases at J, with 14 bases between. The CDR3 DNA is TGCGCCAGCAGCCAGGGGGGGGTGGACATGAACACTGAAGCTTTCTTT. It yields the protein CASSQGGVDMNTEAFF.